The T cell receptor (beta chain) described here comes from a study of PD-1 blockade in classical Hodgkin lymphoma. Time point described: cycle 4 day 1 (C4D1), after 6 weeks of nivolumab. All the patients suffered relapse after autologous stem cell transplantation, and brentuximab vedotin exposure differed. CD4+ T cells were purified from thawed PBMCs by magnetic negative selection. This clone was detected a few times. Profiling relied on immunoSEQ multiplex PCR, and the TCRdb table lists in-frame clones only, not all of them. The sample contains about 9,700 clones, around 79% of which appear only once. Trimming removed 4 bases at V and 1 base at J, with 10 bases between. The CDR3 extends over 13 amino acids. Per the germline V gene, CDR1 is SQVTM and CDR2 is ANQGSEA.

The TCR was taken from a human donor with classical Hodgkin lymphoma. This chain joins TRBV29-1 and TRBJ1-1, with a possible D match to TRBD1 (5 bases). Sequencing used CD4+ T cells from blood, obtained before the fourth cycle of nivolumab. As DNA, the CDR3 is TGCAGCGTTGCGGGGGGGACGAACACTGAAGCTTTCTTT. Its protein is CSVAGGTNTEAFF.